This T cell receptor (beta chain) was sequenced in a study of response to subunit inactivated influenza vaccine. Overall study findings and caveats: With each seasonal influenza vaccination, the authors suggested, few new T cells are recruited.

Points on this clonotype: No antigen is known for it.

MiXCR, run by TCRdb on the RT-PCR reads, gives a single entry per CDR3 protein. The table shows about 780,000 distinct CDR3 sequences, with about 18% occurring only once. The CDR3 is 12 amino acids. Trimming pared 6 bases from V and 6 bases from J, leaving 11 bases between. From germline, CDR1 is MNHEY and CDR2 SVGAGI. This TCR came from a man aged 45-60 years who received an inactivated influenza vaccine. Sequencing was performed on PBMCs from blood, taken more than 4 days after vaccination. This chain joins TRBV6-5 and TRBJ1-1; D gene unclear. The CDR3 protein is CASRKGLSEAFF. The CDR3 nucleotides are TGTGCCAGCAGGAAAGGTTTGTCTGAAGCTTTCTTT.